The 4 T cell receptor beta chains presented below share a single source sample, sequenced in a study of OX40 agonist ivuxolimab in advanced cancers. Libraries were prepared by immunoSEQ multiplex PCR; TCRdb keeps only in-frame clonotypes and omits some of them. Of some 100,000 clones listed, approximately 90% are singletons. The material was CD4+ or CD8+ T cells sorted from blood, obtained in a trial of the OX40 agonist ivuxolimab. These receptors all come from an adult with an advanced solid tumor such as melanoma, head and neck, liver or kidney cancer.

This clone has a handful of counts. V is TRBV9 and J is TRBJ2-3, with a weak D call TRBD1 (5 bases). The V gene lost 3 bases and the J gene lost 0 bases, with 14 bases spanning the gap. Germline values: CDR1 SGDLS, CDR2 YYNGEE. The CDR3 has 16 amino acids. The CDR3 sequence: CASSASGLSSTDTQYF. The CDR3, as DNA: TGTGCCAGCAGCGCTTCAGGGCTCTCTAGCACAGATACGCAGTATTTT.

This clone came up a few times. The J gene is TRBJ1-2, the V gene TRBV28; perhaps TRBD1 as D (6 bases). CDR1 MDHEN and CDR2 SYDVKM come from the germline V gene. The CDR3 consists of 12 residues. V lost 6 bases to trimming and J lost 8 bases, with 13 bases between them. The CDR3 DNA is TGTGCCAGCAGAGGACAGAGAAGCGGCTACACCTTC. Its translation: CASRGQRSGYTF.

The V and J genes are TRBV5-6 and TRBJ2-3; D perhaps matches TRBD1 (5 bases). Trimming removed 2 bases from V and 1 base from J, with 17 bases in between. The CDR3 covers 17 residues. Germline assignment: CDR1 SGHDT and CDR2 YYEEEE. The CDR3 sequence is CASSLIRQNLRTDTQYF. The CDR3 DNA sequence: TGTGCCAGCAGCTTAATCAGACAGAATTTACGCACAGATACGCAGTATTTT.

This clone was picked up one time. This chain links TRBV7-6 with TRBJ2-1; 9 nucleotides line up with TRBD2. The CDR3 consists of 16 residues. Germline CDR1 is SGHVS and CDR2 is FNYEAQ. Trimming at V came to 1 base and at J to 9 bases, leaving 10 bases not matched to a gene. CDR3 region: CASSLVGGAGGSEQFF. The DNA for the CDR3 is TGTGCCAGCAGCTTAGTAGGGGGAGCGGGAGGATCTGAGCAGTTCTTC. The variable domain in full, completed from reference TRBV7-6 and TRBJ2-1, reads GAGVSQSPRYKVTKRGQDVALRCDPISGHVSLYWYRQALGQGPEFLTYFNYEAQQDKSGLPNDRFSAERPEGSISTLTIQRTEQRDSAMYRCASSLVGGAGGSEQFFGPGTRLTVL.